The T cell receptor beta chain under discussion was sequenced for a study of cytomegalovirus exposure and HLA in healthy donors. Whole-study findings and limits: According to the study, 150 to 200 TCR beta chains were cytomegalovirus-associated.

A word on this clone: No antigen is known for it.

Primers for the PCR totalled 60 Vbeta and 13 Jbeta. Repertoires were generated with immunoSEQ multiplex PCR, while TCRdb's copy carries only in-frame clones and drops some. The sample lists about 160,000 clones, 77% occurring once. The donors gave bone marrow, and they were healthy. Germline V CDR1 and CDR2: MNHEY, SMNVEV (reference sequence). V lost 3 bases to trimming and J lost 8 bases; unmatched junction nucleotides: 8. The CDR3 runs 16 residues. Sample: PBMCs. This clonotype originated in a woman under 40 in good health and CMV-seronegative. This rearrangement joins TRBV27 to TRBJ2-1, with 12 positions matching TRBD2. CDR3 sequence: CASSFLRTSGTHEQFF. CDR3 DNA: TGTGCCAGCAGTTTCTTGAGGACTAGCGGGACCCATGAGCAGTTCTTC.